The rows below give T cell receptor beta chains drawn from one sample of a study of shared clonotypes between healthy human individuals. Clones were sequenced by immunoSEQ multiplex PCR, and TCRdb holds only the in-frame ones, with some missing. The data show about 1.1 million clones, approximately 80% seen once. The sequencing sample was made of memory CD4+ T cells from PBMCs. Every receptor here comes from a man younger than 35 in good health. Some clones in this sample may be carry-over from other donors' samples. Each CDR3 is given with its conserved first and last residue. A D gene is named only where the DNA matches it firmly. Clone size is given for some rows only: seen once, a few or many times, or a class if the clone is expanded.

>.|TRBJ1-1|.|TRBV7-9
CASSLSGRGAFF
TGTGCCAGCAGCCTGTCCGGCCGCGGAGCTTTCTTT
>.|TRBJ1-1|.|TRBV5-1
CASTLGSLTTEAFF
TGCGCCAGCACCTTGGGTTCCCTCACAACTGAAGCTTTCTTT
>.|TRBJ2-2|few|TRBV7-8
CASSPDGWGTGELFF
TGTGCCAGCAGTCCCGACGGCTGGGGCACCGGGGAGCTGTTTTTT
>.|TRBJ1-3|.|TRBV7-2
CASSLLGDSGNTIYF
TGTGCCAGCAGCTTACTAGGGGACTCTGGAAACACCATATATTTT
>TRBD2|TRBJ2-3|.|TRBV18
CASSPLRGADTQYF
TGTGCCAGCTCACCACTTCGGGGGGCAGATACGCAGTATTTT
>TRBD1|TRBJ1-2|few|TRBV18
CASSPDRGPGYTF
TGTGCCAGCTCACCCGACAGGGGTCCAGGCTACACCTTC
>.|TRBJ1-2|few|TRBV4-2
CASSLERDTLRGYTF
TGTGCCAGCAGTCTAGAAAGGGACACTCTGCGAGGCTACACCTTC
>TRBD1|TRBJ2-1|.|TRBV4-1
CASSQEQGAVLSIDEQFF
TGCGCCAGCAGCCAAGAACAGGGGGCCGTTCTTAGCATAGATGAGCAGTTCTTC
>TRBD2|TRBJ2-3|.|TRBV5-1
CASSFIAGAGDTQYF
TGCGCCAGCAGCTTCATAGCGGGAGCCGGAGATACGCAGTATTTT
>TRBD2|TRBJ2-3|.|TRBV4-1
CASSKGSLAGSTDTQYF
TGCGCCAGCAGTAAAGGGTCTCTAGCGGGGAGCACAGATACGCAGTATTTT
>TRBD2|TRBJ2-1|.|TRBV18
CASSPGLAGGSTYNEQFF
TGTGCCAGCTCACCGGGACTAGCGGGAGGATCCACCTACAATGAGCAGTTCTTC
>.|TRBJ2-7|.|TRBV30
CAWVSCEQYF
TGTGCCTGGGTTAGCTGCGAGCAGTACTTC
>TRBD2|TRBJ2-2|.|TRBV7-9
CASSPPSSGRALDTGELFF
TGTGCCAGCAGCCCCCCCTCTAGCGGGAGGGCATTAGACACCGGGGAGCTGTTTTTT
>.|TRBJ1-3|.|TRBV9
CASSSKLTSGVSGNTIYF
TGTGCCAGCAGTTCCAAGCTCACTTCTGGGGTCTCTGGAAACACCATATATTTT
>.|TRBJ1-4|.|TRBV18
CASSARGTTNEKLFF
TGTGCCAGCTCAGCACGGGGCACAACTAATGAAAAACTGTTTTTT
>TRBD1|TRBJ2-7|.|TRBV6-1
CASSELQGVSYEQYF
TGTGCCAGCAGTGAATTGCAGGGGGTCTCCTACGAGCAGTACTTC
>TRBD1|TRBJ2-7|.|TRBV7-9
CASSIQGDLTYEQYF
TGTGCCAGCAGCATTCAGGGGGACCTAACCTACGAGCAGTACTTC
>.|TRBJ1-4|.|TRBV28
CASSLDGNEKLFF
TGTGCCAGCAGTCTGGACGGTAATGAAAAACTGTTTTTT
>.|TRBJ2-1|.|TRBV12-5
CASGLEGNEQFF
TGTGCTAGTGGTTTGGAAGGAAATGAGCAGTTCTTC
>TRBD2|TRBJ2-7|.|TRBV6-4
CASSETSGSGDEQYF
TGTGCCAGCAGTGAAACTAGCGGGAGTGGGGACGAGCAGTACTTC
>.|TRBJ2-3|.|TRBV18
CASSPPQGSRDTQYF
TGTGCCAGCTCACCACCGCAGGGGTCAAGGGATACGCAGTATTTT
>TRBD2|TRBJ2-7|.|TRBV19
CASSAGLAGAGYEQYF
TGTGCCAGTAGTGCGGGACTAGCGGGAGCGGGCTACGAGCAGTACTTC
>TRBD2|TRBJ2-3|few|TRBV4-2
CASSHHSGRDTDTQYF
TGTGCCAGCAGCCACCATAGCGGGAGGGACACAGATACGCAGTATTTT
>.|TRBJ2-1|.|TRBV7-3
CASSSPPGMSQNEQFF
TGTGCCAGCAGCTCCCCGCCAGGGATGAGTCAGAATGAGCAGTTCTTC
>.|TRBJ1-2|.|TRBV28
CASTSSVNYGYAF
TGTGCCAGCACCAGTTCGGTTAACTATGGCTACGCCTTC
>TRBD1|TRBJ1-5|.|TRBV29-1
CSVGQDSNQPQHF
TGCAGCGTGGGACAGGATAGCAATCAGCCCCAGCATTTT
>.|TRBJ1-5|once|TRBV4-2
CASSQDLGSGGQPQHF
TGTGCCAGCAGCCAAGATTTAGGGAGTGGGGGGCAGCCCCAGCATTTT
>TRBD1|TRBJ2-1|.|TRBV28
CASRSQGQGKHEQFF
TGTGCCAGCAGATCCCAGGGACAGGGAAAGCATGAGCAGTTCTTC
>TRBD2|TRBJ2-1|.|TRBV5-1
CASSLTSGNNEQFF
TGCGCCAGCAGCTTGACTAGCGGAAACAATGAGCAGTTCTTC
>.|TRBJ2-1|.|TRBV7-3
CASSLSRLGYNEQFF
TGTGCCAGCAGCTTATCCCGACTAGGCTACAATGAGCAGTTCTTC
>.|TRBJ2-5|.|TRBV4-3
CASSQDRQETQYF
TGCGCCAGCAGTCAAGACAGACAAGAGACCCAGTACTTC
>.|TRBJ2-3|few|TRBV7-8
CASSPTSRTDTQYF
TGTGCCAGCAGCCCAACCTCCCGGACAGATACGCAGTATTTT
>TRBD1|TRBJ1-2|.|TRBV28
CASSLDRAHYGYTF
TGTGCCAGCAGTTTAGACAGGGCTCACTATGGCTACACCTTC
>TRBD2|TRBJ2-2|.|TRBV11-2
CASSPTTSGNTGELFF
TGTGCCAGCAGCCCCACGACTAGCGGGAACACCGGGGAGCTGTTTTTT
>TRBD1|TRBJ1-5|few|TRBV18
CASSPTGDDQPQHF
TGTGCCAGCTCACCGACAGGGGATGATCAGCCCCAGCATTTT
>TRBD1|TRBJ2-7|.|TRBV19
CASSVNRGLGKQSEQYF
TGTGCCAGTAGTGTGAACAGGGGGCTAGGAAAGCAAAGCGAGCAGTACTTC
>.|TRBJ1-2|.|TRBV27
CASSSRGDYGYTF
TGTGCCAGCAGCTCAAGGGGGGACTATGGCTACACCTTC
>TRBD1|TRBJ2-5|.|TRBV4-1
CASSRQGETQYF
TGCGCCAGCAGCCGACAGGGCGAGACCCAGTACTTC
>TRBD1|TRBJ2-1|.|TRBV28
CASVVGQSSYNEQFF
TGTGCCAGCGTGGTGGGACAGAGCTCCTACAATGAGCAGTTCTTC
>.|TRBJ2-7|.|TRBV25-1
CASSELELAGRYEQYF
TGTGCCAGCAGTGAATTAGAGTTGGCGGGACGATACGAGCAGTACTTC
>.|TRBJ2-7|.|TRBV10-3
CAIAKEGHLYEQYF
TGTGCCATAGCAAAGGAGGGACACCTTTACGAGCAGTACTTC
>.|TRBJ2-1|.|TRBV5-6
CASSALQGEQFF
TGTGCCAGCAGCGCCCTCCAAGGGGAGCAGTTCTTC
>TRBD1|TRBJ2-7|.|TRBV28
CASSMTGLDEQYF
TGTGCCAGCAGTATGACAGGGTTAGACGAGCAGTACTTC
>.|TRBJ2-4|few|TRBV7-2
CASSLGGGNIQYF
TGTGCCAGCAGCTTAGGTGGGGGAAACATTCAGTACTTC
>.|TRBJ1-1|few|TRBV2
CASYRDTNTEAFF
TGTGCCAGCTACAGAGACACTAACACTGAAGCTTTCTTT
>.|TRBJ2-7|.|TRBV10-2
CASSESVGIYEQYF
TGCGCCAGCAGTGAGTCGGTGGGAATCTACGAGCAGTACTTC
>.|TRBJ1-1|.|TRBV6-6
CASGEGTEAFF
TGTGCCAGCGGTGAGGGGACTGAAGCTTTCTTT
>TRBD1|TRBJ1-3|.|TRBV28
CASSKTGTNTIYF
TGTGCCAGCAGTAAGACAGGGACAAACACCATATATTTT
>.|TRBJ1-4|.|TRBV2
CASKEDDEKLFF
TGTGCCAGCAAGGAGGACGATGAAAAACTGTTTTTT
>TRBD2|TRBJ2-3|once|TRBV6-1
CASSDRDSGRGDTQYF
TGTGCCAGCAGTGACCGGGATAGCGGGAGGGGAGATACGCAGTATTTT
>.|TRBJ2-4|.|TRBV5-1
CASSLTGQGGGKNIQYF
TGCGCCAGCAGCTTGACCGGACAGGGAGGGGGCAAAAACATTCAGTACTTC
>.|TRBJ1-2|.|TRBV5-1
CASSFMSLATGLGYTF
TGCGCCAGCAGCTTTATGTCCCTAGCTACGGGGTTGGGCTACACCTTC
>.|TRBJ2-4|once|TRBV6-5
CASRANGSPFPWYF
TGTGCCAGCAGGGCGAACGGATCGCCCTTTCCGTGGTACTTC
>.|TRBJ2-2|.|TRBV19
CASSGWAGELFF
TGTGCCAGTAGTGGATGGGCCGGGGAGCTGTTTTTT
>.|TRBJ1-1|.|TRBV19
CASSRGTNLNTEAFF
TGTGCCAGTAGTCGTGGGACCAACCTCAACACTGAAGCTTTCTTT
>.|TRBJ1-3|.|TRBV6-1
CASSAGDLGNTIYF
TGTGCCAGCAGTGCCGGTGATCTTGGAAACACCATATATTTT
>.|TRBJ1-5|few|TRBV15
CATSRDPGGGQPQHF
TGTGCCACCAGCAGAGATCCGGGGGGTGGGCAGCCCCAGCATTTT
>.|TRBJ1-1|.|TRBV18
CASSPQGPGGYTEAFF
TGTGCCAGCTCACCCCAAGGCCCAGGAGGATACACTGAAGCTTTCTTT
>TRBD1|TRBJ1-1|.|TRBV27
CASSDRTGKNTEAFF
TGTGCCAGCAGTGACCGGACAGGGAAGAACACTGAAGCTTTCTTT